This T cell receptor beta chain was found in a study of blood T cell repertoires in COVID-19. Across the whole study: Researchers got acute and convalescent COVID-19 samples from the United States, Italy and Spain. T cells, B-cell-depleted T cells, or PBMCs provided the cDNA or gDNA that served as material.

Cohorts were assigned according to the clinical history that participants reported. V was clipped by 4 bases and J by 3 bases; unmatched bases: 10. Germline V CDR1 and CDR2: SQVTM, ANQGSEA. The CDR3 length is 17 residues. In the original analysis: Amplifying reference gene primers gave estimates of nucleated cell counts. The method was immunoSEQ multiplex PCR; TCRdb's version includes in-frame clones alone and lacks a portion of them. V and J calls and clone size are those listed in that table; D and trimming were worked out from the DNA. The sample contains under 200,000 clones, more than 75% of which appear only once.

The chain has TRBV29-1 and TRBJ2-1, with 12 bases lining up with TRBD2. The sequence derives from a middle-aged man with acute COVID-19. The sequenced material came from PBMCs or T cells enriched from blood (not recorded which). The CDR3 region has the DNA TGCAGCGTTGTTGGGGGAAGACTAGCGGGAGTCTACAATGAGCAGTTCTTC. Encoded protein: CSVVGGRLAGVYNEQFF.